Each of the 12 T cell receptor beta chains below was sequenced from the same sample in a study of cytomegalovirus exposure and HLA in healthy donors. It was with 60 Vbeta and 13 Jbeta primers that the PCR ran. Here immunoSEQ multiplex PCR was the method, and the copy in TCRdb shows in-frame clones only, minus some. The sample carries about 180,000 clones, under 85% recorded once. The specimen was PBMCs. Receptor source: a man aged 18 to 35 in good health and CMV-seronegative.

CDR3 nucleotide sequence: TGTGCCAGCAGCTTAGATCGGGGCAGCGGGAGGTACGAGCAGTACTTC. Its translation: CASSLDRGSGRYEQYF. The J gene is TRBJ2-7, the V gene TRBV11-3, with 9 positions matching TRBD2. The ends lost 0 bases at V and 4 bases at J; junction bases unmatched: 7. The CDR3 has 16 residues. CDR1 SGHNT and CDR2 YENEEA come from the germline V gene.

This clone was detected once. The V gene is TRBV7-6, the J gene TRBJ2-7, with TRBD2 matching over 12 bases. The germline V gene encodes CDR1 SGHVS and CDR2 FNYEAQ. V dropped 6 bases and J dropped 2; count of bases not matched to a gene: 5. The length of the CDR3 is 15 residues. This CDR3 is CASSYGLAGTYEQYF. Here the CDR3 DNA reads TGTGCCAGCAGTTATGGACTAGCGGGGACCTACGAGCAGTACTTC.

The J gene is TRBJ1-1, the V gene TRBV23-1, with D tentatively TRBD1 (6 bases). TRBV23-1 is flagged as an ORF with uncertain function. Trimming took off 3 bases at V and 3 bases at J, with 11 bases between the two ends. The CDR3 loop spans 14 amino acids. CDR3 protein: CASSHRGGDTEAFF. Written as DNA, the CDR3 is TGCGCCAGCAGTCACCGAGGGGGGGACACTGAAGCTTTCTTT.

The chain couples TRBV28 to TRBJ2-7, with D possibly TRBD2 on 6 matching bases. Germline V gene lookup returns CDR1 MDHEN and CDR2 SYDVKM. CDR3 length equals 14 residues. The V end was cut by 2 bases, the J end by 8 bases, with 16 bases between. For the CDR3, the DNA is TGTGCCAGCAGTTTAATTGGGACTCCCTTTCAGCAGTACTTC. Translating gives CASSLIGTPFQQYF.

As DNA, the CDR3 is TGTGCCAGCAGTTATCGGGCAGGGAGGGACACTGAAGCTTTCTTT. Its protein is CASSYRAGRDTEAFF. The chain couples TRBV6-5 to TRBJ1-1; perhaps TRBD1 as D (5 bases). The CDR3 is 15 residues long. Trimming left V 3 bases short and J 3 bases short, with 14 bases between. Germline V CDR1 and CDR2: MNHEY, SVGAGI.

Comment on this clone: Other DNA sequences in the same sample also yield this CDR3. This chain joins TRBV5-6 and TRBJ2-2, with D tentatively TRBD2 (7 bases). This CDR3 contains 13 residues. The germline V gene has CDR1 SGHDT and CDR2 YYEEEE. For the CDR3, the DNA is TGTGCAGGGGGGGCACAGGACACCGGGGAGCTGTTTTTT. Translation gives CAGGAQDTGELFF.

The chain links TRBV7-9 to TRBJ2-7; 9 positions match TRBD1. Losses at the gene ends were 1 base for V and 5 bases for J; bases not matched to a gene: 6. The CDR3 sequence is 15 residues long. CDR1 is SEHNR, CDR2 FQNEAQ, per germline (reference sequence). The CDR3 nucleotides read TGTGCCAGCAGCTTAGTTGGGGACAGGGACAACGAGCAGTACTTC. Its translation: CASSLVGDRDNEQYF.

The rearrangement joins TRBV27 to TRBJ1-2; 11 nucleotides match TRBD1. V dropped 5 bases and J dropped 1; count of bases not matched to a gene: 6. The germline gives CDR1 MNHEY, CDR2 SMNVEV (reference sequence). This CDR3 region has 16 residues. This CDR3 is CASSGRDRGINYGYTF. CDR3 bases: TGTGCCAGCAGTGGGAGGGACAGGGGGATTAACTATGGCTACACCTTC.

The chain links TRBV29-1 to TRBJ2-5; weak D call: TRBD2 (5 bases). There are 10 residues in the CDR3. Per germline, CDR1 SQVTM and CDR2 ANQGSEA. Deletions cut 7 bases from V and 10 bases from J, with 13 bases between. The CDR3: CSGTGIVQYF. As DNA, the CDR3 is TGCAGCGGTACCGGGATAGTCCAGTACTTC. Drawing the rest from reference TRBV29-1 and TRBJ2-5, the complete variable domain is SAVISQKPSRDICQRGTSLTIQCQVDSQVTMMFWYRQQPGQSLTLIATANQGSEATYESGFVIDKFPISRPNLTFSTLTVSNMSPEDSSIYLCSGTGIVQYFGPGTRLLVL.

V usage is TRBV25-1 and J usage is TRBJ1-2; TRBD1 matches at 8 bases. After removal of 0 bases from V and 4 bases from J, the junction contained 4 bases not matched to a gene. The CDR3 spans 15 residues. Germline CDR1 is MGHDK and CDR2 is SYGVNS. The CDR3 loop reads CASSEYDRGGYGYTF. DNA of the CDR3: TGTGCCAGCAGTGAATATGACAGGGGAGGCTATGGCTACACCTTC.

This clone appeared once. The J gene is TRBJ2-5, the V gene TRBV14; possibly TRBD2 for D (5 bases). Germline CDR1 SGHDN, CDR2 FVKESK. The ends were cut back, 2 bases at V and 7 bases at J, with 11 bases in the middle. The CDR3 length is 13 residues. DNA of the CDR3: TGTGCCAGCAGCCAACCGGGGTCAGGGACCCAGTACTTC. Residues: CASSQPGSGTQYF. The full variable domain, rest sourced from reference TRBV14 and TRBJ2-5, is EAGVTQFPSHSVIEKGQTVTLRCDPISGHDNLYWYRRVMGKEIKFLLHFVKESKQDESGMPNNRFLAERTGGTYSTLKVQPAELEDSGVYFCASSQPGSGTQYFGPGTRLLVL.

This clone was seen a single time. The chain recombines TRBV5-1 with TRBJ2-5, with TRBD2 matching over 9 bases. With 4 bases clipped from V and 2 bases from J, the junction kept 15 bases outside the gene matches. The CDR3 totals 18 residues. CDR1 is SGHRS, CDR2 YFSETQ, per germline. The CDR3 is CASSRTSVSQTLQETQYF. CDR3 bases: TGCGCCAGCAGCCGGACTAGCGTCTCCCAGACACTTCAAGAGACCCAGTACTTC.